The 17 T cell receptor beta chains reported below all come from one sample, sequenced in a study of T-cell reconstitution after alpha-beta-depleted transplantation in children. The TCRbeta library was prepared with unique molecular identifiers. MiXCR, applied by TCRdb to the PCR reads, yields one record per CDR3 protein. The data contain roughly 220,000 distinct CDR3 sequences, 12% of them singletons. The sequencing here drew on PBMCs from the stem cell graft donor, taken from the stem cell graft. All receptors come from a human donor who donated a stem cell graft to a child with acute lymphoblastic leukemia.

This clonotype was picked up many times. The rearrangement joins TRBV15 to TRBJ1-2; D unclear. V lost 0 bases and J 7 bases, leaving 9 bases between the germline ends. Germline V gene data show CDR1 as LNHNV and CDR2 as YYDKDF (reference sequence). This CDR3 region has 13 residues. This CDR3 reads CATSREVLGGYTF. The CDR3 DNA reads TGTGCCACCAGCAGAGAGGTTCTCGGTGGCTACACCTTC.

This clonotype was picked up many times. The V gene is TRBV9, the J gene TRBJ2-5; 10 bases line up with TRBD2. Per the germline V gene, CDR1 is SGDLS and CDR2 is YYNGEE. V dropped 3 bases and J dropped 1; count of bases not matched to a gene: 3. This CDR3 spans 15 amino acids. CDR3 loop: CASSALAGVQETQYF. The CDR3 coding sequence is TGTGCCAGCAGCGCCCTAGCGGGAGTCCAAGAGACCCAGTACTTC.

This rearrangement joins TRBV12-3 or TRBV12-4 to TRBJ2-5; D gene unclear. V shed 1 base and J shed 0 bases, with 6 bases lying between them. The CDR3 consists of 14 residues. The CDR3 DNA reads TGTGCCAGCAGTTTAGTACAGTACCAAGAGACCCAGTACTTC. As protein: CASSLVQYQETQYF.

This clonotype was picked up many times. V gene TRBV28 combines with J gene TRBJ1-5, with no clear D. The CDR3 covers 14 residues. Germline CDR1 MDHEN, CDR2 SYDVKM. Deletions cut 7 bases from V and 8 bases from J, with 18 bases between. CDR3 sequence (DNA): TGTGCCAGCACTCTGATGGTAGGAATGAAGCCCCAGCATTTT. Protein: CASTLMVGMKPQHF.

As to this clonotype: It may be a read error: a sequence one base away is much more abundant. The gene calls are TRBV15 and TRBJ2-7; weak D call: TRBD1 (5 bases). The CDR3 consists of 14 residues. From germline, CDR1 is LNHNV and CDR2 YYDKDF (reference sequence). Trimming cost V 1 base and J 10 bases, with 17 bases left between them. Here the CDR3 DNA reads TGTGCCACCAGCAGAGGCCAGGGCGACGAGGACCAGTACTTC. Its translation: CATSRGQGDEDQYF.

This clonotype was counted ten times or more. The chain couples TRBV29-1 to TRBJ2-7, with TRBD2 as a possible D gene (5 bases). The CDR3 contains 10 residues. Trimming removed 7 bases from V and 4 bases from J, with 8 bases in between. CDR1 SQVTM and CDR2 ANQGSEA come from the germline V gene. The CDR3 region is CSAGNYEQYF. CDR3 nucleotide sequence: TGCAGCGCCGGGAATTACGAGCAGTACTTC.

This clonotype was seen many times. The chain employs TRBV9 and TRBJ1-1, with 8 bases aligning to TRBD1. V was clipped by 3 bases and J by 1 base; unmatched bases: 5. The CDR3 is made up of 15 amino acids. In germline, CDR1 is SGDLS, CDR2 YYNGEE. The CDR3 DNA reads TGTGCCAGCAGCGAGAGGGGGACAGGGAACACTGAAGCTTTCTTT. It specifies CASSERGTGNTEAFF.

This clonotype was counted ten times or more. CDR3 loop: CASSPTSARAGELFF. For the CDR3, the DNA is TGTGCCAGCAGCCCCACTAGCGCCAGAGCCGGGGAGCTGTTTTTT. This chain connects TRBV7-2 to TRBJ2-2; 7 nucleotides match TRBD2. CDR1 and CDR2 (germline): SGHTA, FQGNSA. The CDR3 covers 15 residues. V shed 5 bases, J shed 6 bases, and the junction held 9 bases outside the gene matches.

The CDR3, as DNA: TGTGCCAGCAGCTTAACAGAGAGAAACACCATATATTTT. Its translation: CASSLTERNTIYF. V gene TRBV7-9 combines with J gene TRBJ1-3, with D unresolved. From germline, CDR1 is SEHNR and CDR2 FQNEAQ (reference sequence). This CDR3 is built from 13 residues. The germline V and J ends were trimmed by 2 bases and 5 bases, with 7 bases remaining between them.

In its sample, this clonotype was seen many times. The chain links TRBV6-1 to TRBJ2-7; TRBD2 might be the D (6 bases). Trimming removed 11 bases at V and 5 bases at J, with 22 bases between. There are 14 residues in the CDR3. The germline CDR1 and CDR2 sequences are MNHNS and SASEGT. For the CDR3, the DNA is TGTGCCGGACTGCAGGCGGGGTTAGTTAACGAGCAGTACTTC. Its translation is CAGLQAGLVNEQYF.

This clonotype was recorded at least ten times. This chain uses TRBV6-5 with TRBJ2-7; TRBD1 aligns across 7 bases. With 0 bases clipped from V and 3 bases from J, the junction kept 8 bases outside the gene matches. The CDR3 has 16 amino acids. CDR1 and CDR2 (germline): MNHEY, SVGAGI. This CDR3 is CASSYSRQGVGYEQYF. CDR3 sequence (DNA): TGTGCCAGCAGTTACTCCCGACAGGGTGTAGGCTACGAGCAGTACTTC.

This clonotype was seen ten or more times. The chain has TRBV20-1 and TRBJ1-1; no clear D gene. CDR1 DFQATT and CDR2 SNEGSKA come from the germline V gene (reference sequence). Trimming stripped 4 bases from V and 4 bases from J, with 10 bases between. The CDR3 length is 12 residues. This CDR3 is CSAKVFSTEAFF. In DNA form, the CDR3 reads TGCAGTGCTAAAGTATTTAGCACTGAAGCTTTCTTT.

This clonotype was recorded only once. The gene calls are TRBV5-6 and TRBJ2-7, with 9 nucleotides matching TRBD2. This CDR3 is built from 16 residues. Germline lookup yields CDR1 SGHDT and CDR2 YYEEEE. V dropped 2 bases and J dropped 7; count of bases not matched to a gene: 13. CDR3 DNA sequence: TGTGCCAGCAGCTTTCTTCGACTAGCGGCATCGTGGGAGCAGTACTTC. Amino acid sequence: CASSFLRLAASWEQYF. The full variable domain, completed using reference TRBV5-6 and TRBJ2-7, is DAGVTQSPTHLIKTRGQQVTLRCSPKSGHDTVSWYQQALGQGPQFIFQYYEEEERQRGNFPDRFSGHQFPNYSSELNVNALLLGDSALYLCASSFLRLAASWEQYFGPGTRLTVT.

This clonotype was counted ten times or more. The V call is TRBV9, the J call TRBJ2-1; D ambiguous. Germline V gene data show CDR1 as SGDLS and CDR2 as YYNGEE. V lost 6 bases and J lost 3, with 13 bases in between. The CDR3 runs 14 residues. CDR3 in amino acids: CASTGSDSYNEQFF. The DNA for the CDR3 is TGTGCCAGCACCGGATCCGATAGCTACAATGAGCAGTTCTTC.

This clonotype came up many times. V gene TRBV6-6 combines with J gene TRBJ2-1; D gene unclear. V gave up 2 bases and J gave up 8 bases, with 7 bases separating them. The CDR3 is 12 amino acids. The germline V gene has CDR1 MNHNY and CDR2 SVGAGI (reference sequence). CDR3 bases: TGTGCCAGCAGTTACGTAGGGCATGAGCAGTTCTTC. Its translation is CASSYVGHEQFF.

This chain uses TRBV20-1 with TRBJ2-1; D is possibly TRBD2 (5 bases). The length of the CDR3 is 13 residues. V dropped 8 bases and J dropped 13 bases, with 24 bases sitting between them. Germline V gives CDR1 DFQATT, CDR2 SNEGSKA (reference sequence). The CDR3 loop reads CSPRSAPGIEQFF. The CDR3 DNA reads as TGCAGTCCGCGATCCGCCCCGGGGATTGAACAGTTCTTC.

The sample holds many counts of this clonotype. This chain joins TRBV10-3 and TRBJ2-3, with 7 bases identical to TRBD1. CDR1 and CDR2 from the germline V gene are ENHRY and SYGVKD. V gave up 4 bases and J gave up 3 bases; unmatched junction bases: 7. The CDR3 extends over 15 amino acids. CDR3 in amino acids: CAISGDSIRTDTQYF. In DNA, the CDR3 is TGTGCCATCAGTGGGGACAGTATTAGGACAGATACGCAGTATTTT.